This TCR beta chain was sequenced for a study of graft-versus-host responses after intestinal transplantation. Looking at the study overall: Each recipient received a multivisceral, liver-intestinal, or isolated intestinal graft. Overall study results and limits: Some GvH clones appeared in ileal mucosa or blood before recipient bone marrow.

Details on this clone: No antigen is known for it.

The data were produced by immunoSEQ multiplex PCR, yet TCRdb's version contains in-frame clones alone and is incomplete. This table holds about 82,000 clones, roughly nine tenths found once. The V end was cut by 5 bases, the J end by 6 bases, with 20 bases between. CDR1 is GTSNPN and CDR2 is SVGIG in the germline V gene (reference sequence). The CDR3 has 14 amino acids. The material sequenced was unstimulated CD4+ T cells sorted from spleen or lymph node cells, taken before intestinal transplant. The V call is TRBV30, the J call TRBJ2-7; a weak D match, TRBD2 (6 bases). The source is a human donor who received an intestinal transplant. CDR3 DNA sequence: TGTGCCTGGCAGTCAACGAACTGGGGGGTCGAGCAGTACTTC. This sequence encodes CAWQSTNWGVEQYF.